These 3 T cell receptor beta chains originate from one sample sequenced in a study of blood T cell repertoires in COVID-19 (dated by TCRdb to about 2020). The library was prepared using the immunoSEQ multiplex PCR assay. As stored in TCRdb, this immuneACCESS dataset retains in-frame rearrangements with V and J assigned. A fraction of the clones does not appear; measured against another copy, unresolved V genes explain less than half of the discrepancy, and the remainder lacks a known reason. The sample includes some 130,000 clones, with about four fifths observed a single time. The ten largest clones take up 8% to 10% of the sample. Sequenced material: peripheral blood. These receptors were collected from a man in his forties with active or convalescent COVID-19.

The V and J genes are TRBV7-9 and TRBJ2-5; D is unclear. From germline, CDR1 is SEHNR and CDR2 FQNEAQ (reference sequence). The ends were cut back, 10 bases at V and 0 bases at J, with 6 bases in the middle. This CDR3 is 11 amino acids long. CDR3 DNA sequence: TGTGCCATCGACTACCAAGAGACCCAGTACTTC. This translates into CAIDYQETQYF. Full variable domain (missing parts from reference TRBV7-9 and TRBJ2-5): DTGVSQNPRHKITKRGQNVTFRCDPISEHNRLYWYRQTLGQGPEFLTYFQNEAQLEKSRLLSDRFSAERPKGSFSTLEIQRTEQGDSAMYLCAIDYQETQYFGPGTRLLVL.

The genes are TRBV4-2 and TRBJ2-7; 9 bases are shared with TRBD2. The CDR3 runs to 16 residues. The germline V gene has CDR1 LGHNA and CDR2 YNFKEQ. The trim removed 1 base at V and 4 bases at J, leaving 8 bases unmatched. The CDR3 here is CASSQGLAGTMYEQYF. The CDR3 region has the DNA TGTGCCAGCAGCCAAGGCCTAGCGGGGACAATGTACGAGCAGTACTTC.

The chain employs TRBV29-1 and TRBJ1-2; weak D call: TRBD1 (5 bases). Germline V gene data show CDR1 as SQVTM and CDR2 as ANQGSEA. The CDR3 extends over 13 amino acids. V was pared by 2 bases and J by 7 bases, with 14 bases between. DNA of the CDR3: TGCAGCGTTGAATATCAGGGAAGCAGTGGCTACACCTTC. Protein: CSVEYQGSSGYTF.